The source of this T cell receptor (beta chain) is a study of cytomegalovirus exposure and HLA in healthy donors. Whole-study results and caveats: CMV serostatus was the only immune exposure information that was available. In presence/absence analyses, roughly uniform sequencing depth across donors was assumed.

With 60 Vbeta and 13 Jbeta primers, the PCR was carried out. Libraries were prepared by immunoSEQ multiplex PCR; TCRdb keeps only in-frame clonotypes and omits some of them. The sample holds 100,000 to 150,000 clones, about 80% seen once. This clone showed up just once. The antigen remains unidentified. CDR3 length equals 13 residues. The germline V gene encodes CDR1 MNHEY and CDR2 SMNVEV (reference sequence). Trimming pared 2 bases from V and 7 bases from J, leaving 9 bases between. The TCR sequence derives from a boy between 2 and 15 years old in good health and CMV-seronegative. The sequencing input was PBMCs. The chain has TRBV27 and TRBJ1-5, with D possibly being TRBD1 (6 bases). In DNA form, the CDR3 reads TGTGCCAGCAGTTTAACAGGGTTACAGCCCCAGCATTTT. Protein sequence: CASSLTGLQPQHF.